The 5 T cell receptor beta chains listed next were all sequenced from one sample in a study of T cell repertoires in cytomegalovirus infection. Each CDR3 protein gets one entry after TCRdb re-called the reads with MiXCR. Of about 230,000 distinct CDR3 sequences listed, approximately 7% are singletons. The sample was PBMCs. The receptors were sampled from a human donor in good health (CMV status not recorded). Some clones in this sample may be carry-over from other donors' samples.

This clonotype was recorded many times. This chain joins TRBV11-2 and TRBJ1-2; possibly TRBD1 for D (6 bases). The V gene lost 6 bases and the J gene lost 0 bases, with 23 bases spanning the gap. The germline CDR1 and CDR2 sequences are SGHAT and FQNNGV. CDR3 size: 18 residues. CDR3 coding DNA: TGTGCCAGCAGTCAAATCAGAAGGACAGCGAGATCTAACTATGGCTACACCTTC. Its translation is CASSQIRRTARSNYGYTF.

The chain employs TRBV20-1 and TRBJ2-2; TRBD1 matches at 7 bases. This CDR3 contains 14 residues. With 3 bases clipped from V and 0 bases from J, the junction kept 1 base outside the gene matches. In germline, CDR1 is DFQATT, CDR2 SNEGSKA (reference sequence). CDR3 DNA: TGCAGTGCTAGGGGGACAGCGAACACCGGGGAGCTGTTTTTT. This sequence encodes CSARGTANTGELFF.

This clonotype occurred many times. The chain carries TRBV7-6 and TRBJ1-1; possible D gene TRBD1, 5 bases. Deletions cut 8 bases from V and 1 base from J, with 11 bases between. The CDR3 has 13 amino acids. Germline V gene lookup returns CDR1 SGHVS and CDR2 FNYEAQ. The CDR3, as DNA: TGTGCCAGCTCCGGGGACCGGAACACTGAAGCTTTCTTT. This translates into CASSGDRNTEAFF.

In this sample, this clonotype turned up many times. The V gene is TRBV7-3, the J gene TRBJ2-5, with 11 bases identical to TRBD2. Germline CDR1 is SGHTA and CDR2 is FQGTGA. The CDR3 totals 15 residues. V trimming: 5 bases; J trimming: 5 bases; junction bases outside the gene matches: 7. CDR3 sequence (DNA): TGTGCCAGCAGCGTTAGCGGGGGGGCAGGGGAGACCCAGTACTTC. It specifies CASSVSGGAGETQYF.

Many counts were recorded for this clonotype. The V call is TRBV7-2, the J call TRBJ1-2; D perhaps matches TRBD1 (5 bases). The V and J ends lost 1 base and 6 bases respectively, with 12 bases between them. The CDR3 has 14 residues. Germline CDR1 is SGHTA and CDR2 is FQGNSA. This chain's CDR3 is CASSLDSREDGYTF. In nucleotides, the CDR3 is TGTGCCAGCAGCTTAGATTCCAGGGAGGATGGCTACACCTTC.